A selection of T cell receptor beta chains follows, all from one sample in a study of blood T cell repertoires in COVID-19. The protocol was immunoSEQ multiplex PCR, while the TCRdb copy is restricted to in-frame clones and leaves out a portion. The data show about 140,000 clones, approximately 81% seen once. Material for sequencing was PBMCs or T cells enriched from blood (not recorded which). The receptors here all came from a man between 40 and 49 years old with acute COVID-19. Both conserved end residues are part of each CDR3. Each record gives: D gene, CDR3 length, V gene, J gene, clone size, CDR3 DNA, CDR3 protein. A D gene is named only where the DNA matches it firmly. Size tells how often a clone was seen (once, few, many) or the class of an expanded clone, and some rows leave it out.

-	16	TRBV5-5	TRBJ2-6	-	TGTGCCAGCAGCTTGGGACCGGGAGAAGGGGCCAACGTCCTGACTTTC	CASSLGPGEGANVLTF
TRBD1	15	TRBV7-9	TRBJ1-2	-	TGTGCCAGCAGCCTGGACAGGGGGCGAGACTATGGCTACACCTTC	CASSLDRGRDYGYTF
-	12	TRBV2	TRBJ2-3	once	TGTGCCAGGAGGACAGACACAGATACGCAGTATTTT	CARRTDTDTQYF
TRBD2	13	TRBV10-1	TRBJ2-1	-	TGCGCCAGCGGGGGACTAGACAGCAATGAGCAGTTCTTC	CASGGLDSNEQFF
TRBD1	14	TRBV19	TRBJ1-1	-	TGTGCCAGTAGTATCGACAGGGGGACCACTGAAGCTTTCTTT	CASSIDRGTTEAFF
TRBD1	17	TRBV10-3	TRBJ2-1	-	TGTGCCATCAGTGAGTCTGGGACAGAGAGCTCCTACAATGAGCAGTTCTTC	CAISESGTESSYNEQFF
TRBD2	15	TRBV28	TRBJ2-3	-	TGTGCCAGCAGCTTACCGGGAGGCAGCAGGGATACGCAGTATTTT	CASSLPGGSRDTQYF
-	19	TRBV19	TRBJ1-5	-	TGTGCCAGTAGTAAACTACGGGGGGCGGGATCGAATAGCAATCAGCCCCAGCATTTT	CASSKLRGAGSNSNQPQHF
TRBD2	14	TRBV6-4	TRBJ2-3	-	TGTGCCAGCAGTGAAAGCGGGGGGGCAGATACGCAGTATTTT	CASSESGGADTQYF
-	12	TRBV6-6	TRBJ1-5	-	TGTGCCAGCAGCCCCCGGGGCGGGGGGCTGCATTTT	CASSPRGGGLHF
TRBD1	16	TRBV10-3	TRBJ2-2	-	TGTGCCATCAGTGACTCGGGACAGGGAAGGATCGGGGAGCTGTTTTTT	CAISDSGQGRIGELFF
-	15	TRBV9	TRBJ1-4	-	TGTGCCAGCAGCGCCGGAGCTTCAACTAATGAAAAACTGTTTTTT	CASSAGASTNEKLFF
TRBD1	14	TRBV7-9	TRBJ2-3	once	TGTGCCAGCAGCTTGACAGGGAGCACAGATACGCAGTATTTT	CASSLTGSTDTQYF
TRBD1	16	TRBV10-3	TRBJ2-3	-	TGTGCCATCAGTGAGTCGATGGCAGGGGGCGCAGATACGCAGTATTTT	CAISESMAGGADTQYF
-	14	TRBV13	TRBJ1-2	-	TGTGCCAGCAGCCAAGCGGGACGCAACTATGGCTACACCTTC	CASSQAGRNYGYTF
-	13	TRBV10-1	TRBJ2-5	-	TGCGCCAGCAGAGACTCACGCCAAGAGACCCAGTACTTC	CASRDSRQETQYF
-	13	TRBV6-2/TRBV6-3	TRBJ2-4	-	TGTGCCAGCAGTTTGGGACTGGAAAACATTCAGTACTTC	CASSLGLENIQYF
-	11	TRBV13	TRBJ1-1	-	TGTGCCAGCAGCCAGTACACTGAAGCTTTCTTT	CASSQYTEAFF
-	16	TRBV7-9	TRBJ2-7	-	TGTGCCAGCAGCTTAGGGTTTGGTGAGGGTAACTACGAGCAGTACTTC	CASSLGFGEGNYEQYF
TRBD2	12	TRBV6-5	TRBJ2-1	-	TGTGCCAGCAGTTCCCCGCGGGAGCAGCAGTTCTTC	CASSSPREQQFF
-	14	TRBV7-8	TRBJ2-7	-	TGTGCCAGCAGCACAGACAGCCAGACCTACGAGCAGTACTTC	CASSTDSQTYEQYF
TRBD1	15	TRBV19	TRBJ2-3	few	TGTGCCAGTAGTCAGGGACAGGGAGGCACAGATACGCAGTATTTT	CASSQGQGGTDTQYF
-	13	TRBV6-5	TRBJ2-3	once	TGTGCCAGCAGTAGAACGGGGACAGATACGCAGTATTTT	CASSRTGTDTQYF
TRBD2	15	TRBV5-6	TRBJ2-5	-	TGTGCCAGCAGCGTGGGACTAGCGGTACAAGAGACCCAGTACTTC	CASSVGLAVQETQYF
TRBD1	14	TRBV11-2	TRBJ2-7	-	TGTGCCAGCAGCACCACAGGGGGGAACTACGAGCAGTACTTC	CASSTTGGNYEQYF
TRBD1	14	TRBV2	TRBJ1-4	once	TGTGCCAGCGGACAGGGGGTATTAAGTGAAAAACTGTTTTTT	CASGQGVLSEKLFF
-	15	TRBV2	TRBJ1-5	-	TGTGCCAGCAGTGAAGTCGGGGTGGGCAATCAGCCCCAGCATTTT	CASSEVGVGNQPQHF
-	14	TRBV7-2	TRBJ2-7	-	TGTGCCAGCAGCTTAGCCAGGGATTCTTGGGAGCAGTACTTC	CASSLARDSWEQYF
TRBD1	14	TRBV2	TRBJ2-5	-	TGTGCCAGCAGTGGTGGGACAGGGTCAGAGACCCAGTACTTC	CASSGGTGSETQYF
TRBD1	15	TRBV27	TRBJ2-3	-	TGTGCCAGCAGTTTAGGGGACAGGGTTGGCGATACGCAGTATTTT	CASSLGDRVGDTQYF
-	13	TRBV2	TRBJ2-7	many	TGTGCCAGCAGTGAAATTTCGGGCTACGAGCAGTACTTC	CASSEISGYEQYF